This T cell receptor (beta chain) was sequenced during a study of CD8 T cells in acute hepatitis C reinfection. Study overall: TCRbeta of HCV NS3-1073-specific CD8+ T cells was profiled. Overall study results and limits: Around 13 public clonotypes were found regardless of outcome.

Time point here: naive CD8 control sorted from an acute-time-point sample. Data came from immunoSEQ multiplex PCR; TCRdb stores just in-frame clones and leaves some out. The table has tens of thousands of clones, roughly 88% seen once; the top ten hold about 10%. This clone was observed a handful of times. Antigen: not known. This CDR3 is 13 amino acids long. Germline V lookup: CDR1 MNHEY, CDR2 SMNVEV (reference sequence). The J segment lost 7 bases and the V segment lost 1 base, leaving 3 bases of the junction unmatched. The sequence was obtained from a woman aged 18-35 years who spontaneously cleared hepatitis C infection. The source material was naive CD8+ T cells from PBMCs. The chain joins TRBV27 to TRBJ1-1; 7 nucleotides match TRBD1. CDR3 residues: CASSLWTGNEAFF. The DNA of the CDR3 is TGTGCCAGCAGTTTATGGACAGGAAATGAAGCTTTCTTT.